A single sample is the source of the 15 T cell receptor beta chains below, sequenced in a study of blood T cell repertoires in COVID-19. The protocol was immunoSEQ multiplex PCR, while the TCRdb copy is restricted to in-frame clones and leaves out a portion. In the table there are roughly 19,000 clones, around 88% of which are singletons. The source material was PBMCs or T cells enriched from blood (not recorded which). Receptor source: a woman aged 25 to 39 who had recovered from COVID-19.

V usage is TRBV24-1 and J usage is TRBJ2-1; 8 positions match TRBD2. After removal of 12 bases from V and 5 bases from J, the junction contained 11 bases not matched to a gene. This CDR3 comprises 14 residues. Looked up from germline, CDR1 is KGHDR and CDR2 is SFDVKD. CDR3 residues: CASEAGGEDNEQFF. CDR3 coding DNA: TGTGCCTCCGAGGCGGGGGGAGAGGACAATGAGCAGTTCTTC.

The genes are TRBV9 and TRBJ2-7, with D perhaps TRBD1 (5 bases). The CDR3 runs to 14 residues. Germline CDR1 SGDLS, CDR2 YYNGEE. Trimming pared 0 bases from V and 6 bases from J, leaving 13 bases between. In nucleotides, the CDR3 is TGTGCCAGCAGCGTAGACGGACATTGGGGCGAGCAGTACTTC. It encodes CASSVDGHWGEQYF. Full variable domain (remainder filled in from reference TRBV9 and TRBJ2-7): DSGVTQTPKHLITATGQRVTLRCSPRSGDLSVYWYQQSLDQGLQFLIQYYNGEERAKGNILERFSAQQFPDLHSELNLSSLELGDSALYFCASSVDGHWGEQYFGPGTRLTVT.

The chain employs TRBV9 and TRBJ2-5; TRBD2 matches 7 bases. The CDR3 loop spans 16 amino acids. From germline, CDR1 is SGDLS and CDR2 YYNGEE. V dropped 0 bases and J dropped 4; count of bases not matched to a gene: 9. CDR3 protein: CASSVDPTSAGETQYF. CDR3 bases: TGTGCCAGCAGCGTAGACCCCACTAGCGCTGGAGAGACCCAGTACTTC.

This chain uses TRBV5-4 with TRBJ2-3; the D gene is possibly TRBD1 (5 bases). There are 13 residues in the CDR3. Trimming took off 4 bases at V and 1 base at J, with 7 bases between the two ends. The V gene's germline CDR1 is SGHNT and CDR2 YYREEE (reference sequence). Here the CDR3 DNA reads TGTGCCAGCAGCAAAGGGGGCACAGATACGCAGTATTTT. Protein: CASSKGGTDTQYF. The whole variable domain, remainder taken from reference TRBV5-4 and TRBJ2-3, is ETGVTQSPTHLIKTRGQQVTLRCSSQSGHNTVSWYQQALGQGPQFIFQYYREEENGRGNFPPRFSGLQFPNYSSELNVNALELDDSALYLCASSKGGTDTQYFGPGTRLTVL.

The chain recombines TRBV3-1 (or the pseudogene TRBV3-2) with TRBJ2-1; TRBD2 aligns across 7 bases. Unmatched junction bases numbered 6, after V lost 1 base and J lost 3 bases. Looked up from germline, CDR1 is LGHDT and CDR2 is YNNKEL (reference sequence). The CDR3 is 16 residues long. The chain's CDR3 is CASSQGASGYYNEQFF. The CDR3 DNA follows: TGTGCCAGCAGCCAAGGGGCTAGCGGCTACTACAATGAGCAGTTCTTC.

The CDR3 is CASSKQPGQGIGEQYF. The CDR3 DNA reads TGTGCCAGCAGTAAGCAACCGGGACAGGGGATTGGAGAGCAGTACTTC. The rearrangement joins TRBV6-6 to TRBJ2-7; 10 nucleotides line up with TRBD1. The CDR3 length is 16 residues. Germline V gene data show CDR1 as MNHNY and CDR2 as SVGAGI (reference sequence). After removal of 5 bases from V and 7 bases from J, the junction contained 14 bases not matched to a gene.

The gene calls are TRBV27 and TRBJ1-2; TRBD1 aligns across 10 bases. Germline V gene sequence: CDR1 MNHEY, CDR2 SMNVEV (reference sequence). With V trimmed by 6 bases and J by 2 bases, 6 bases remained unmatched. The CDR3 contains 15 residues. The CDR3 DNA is TGTGCCAGCAGGACAATGGGACAGGGGAACTATGGCTACACCTTC. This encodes CASRTMGQGNYGYTF.

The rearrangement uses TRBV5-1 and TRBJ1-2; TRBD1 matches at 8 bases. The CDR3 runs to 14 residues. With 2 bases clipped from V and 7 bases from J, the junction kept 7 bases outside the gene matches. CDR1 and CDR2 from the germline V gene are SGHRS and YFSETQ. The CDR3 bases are TGCGCCAGCAGCTTCGGGACAGGCTTTGGTGGCTACACCTTC. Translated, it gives CASSFGTGFGGYTF.

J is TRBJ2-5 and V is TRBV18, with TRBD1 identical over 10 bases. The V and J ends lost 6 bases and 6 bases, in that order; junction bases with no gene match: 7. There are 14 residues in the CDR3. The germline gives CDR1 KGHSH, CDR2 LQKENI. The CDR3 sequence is CASSSTGGEKTQYF. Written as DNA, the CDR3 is TGTGCCAGCTCGTCGACAGGGGGCGAAAAGACCCAGTACTTC.

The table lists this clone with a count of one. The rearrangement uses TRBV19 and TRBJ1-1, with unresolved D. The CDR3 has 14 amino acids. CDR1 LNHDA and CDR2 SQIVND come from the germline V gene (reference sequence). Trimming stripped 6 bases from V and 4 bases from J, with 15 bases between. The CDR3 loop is CASRSGRRSTEAFF. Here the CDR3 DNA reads TGTGCCAGTAGGTCTGGCCGGAGGAGCACTGAAGCTTTCTTT.

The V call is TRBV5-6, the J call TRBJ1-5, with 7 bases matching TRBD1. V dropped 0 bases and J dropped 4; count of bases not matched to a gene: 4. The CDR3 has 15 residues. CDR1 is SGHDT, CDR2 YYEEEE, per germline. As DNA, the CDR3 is TGTGCCAGCAGCTTGGACAGGGGACAAAATCAGCCCCAGCATTTT. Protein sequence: CASSLDRGQNQPQHF.

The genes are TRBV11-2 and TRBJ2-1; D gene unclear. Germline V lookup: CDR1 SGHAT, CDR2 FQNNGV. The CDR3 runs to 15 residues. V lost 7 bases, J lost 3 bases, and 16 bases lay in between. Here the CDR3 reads CASTTRRENYNEQFF. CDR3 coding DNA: TGTGCCAGCACCACCCGAAGAGAGAACTACAATGAGCAGTTCTTC.

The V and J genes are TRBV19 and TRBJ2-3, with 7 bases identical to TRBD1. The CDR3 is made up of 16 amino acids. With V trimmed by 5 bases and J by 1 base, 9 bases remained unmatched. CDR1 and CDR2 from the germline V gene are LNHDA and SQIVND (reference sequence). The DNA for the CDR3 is TGTGCCAGTAGTCTGGAGACAGGGATGGGCACAGATACGCAGTATTTT. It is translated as CASSLETGMGTDTQYF. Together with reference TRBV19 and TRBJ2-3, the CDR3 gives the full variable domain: DGGITQSPKYLFRKEGQNVTLSCEQNLNHDAMYWYRQDPGQGLRLIYYSQIVNDFQKGDIAEGYSVSREKKESFPLTVTSAQKNPTAFYLCASSLETGMGTDTQYFGPGTRLTVL.

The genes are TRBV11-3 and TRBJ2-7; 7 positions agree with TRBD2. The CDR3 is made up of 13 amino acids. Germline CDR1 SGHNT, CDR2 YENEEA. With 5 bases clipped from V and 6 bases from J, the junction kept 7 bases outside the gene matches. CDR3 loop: CASSRGGRGEQYF. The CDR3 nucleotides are TGTGCCAGCAGCCGTGGGGGGAGGGGCGAGCAGTACTTC.

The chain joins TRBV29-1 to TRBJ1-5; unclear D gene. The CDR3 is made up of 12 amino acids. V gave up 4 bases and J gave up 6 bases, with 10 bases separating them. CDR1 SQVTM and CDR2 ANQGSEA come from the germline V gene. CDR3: CSVGGGRQPQHF. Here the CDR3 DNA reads TGCAGCGTTGGAGGCGGGCGTCAGCCCCAGCATTTT.